This paragraph reports one TCR beta chain. Its antigen is undetermined. Assay: immunoSEQ multiplex PCR; the TCRdb copy retains only in-frame clones and omits some. Of some 170,000 clones listed, 85% to 95% are singletons. The sample is drawn from a study of T cell responses to AZD1222 COVID-19 vaccine. Study-wide background: Pooled in the analysis were second doses at about 4 or about 12 weeks.

Study outcomes and limitations: Just a handful of AZD1222 recipients were seropositive at baseline. Clonal diversity may have been underestimated, and the donors were mostly white British, with more females than males.

Germline V lookup: CDR1 ENHRY, CDR2 SYGVKD. V gave up 0 bases and J gave up 5 bases, with 13 bases separating them. The CDR3 contains 15 residues. This clonotype was sampled from an adult in good health. Here the sequenced sample was peripheral blood, taken on day 0 of AZD1222 vaccination. This chain connects TRBV10-3 to TRBJ1-2; D is perhaps TRBD1 (6 bases). The CDR3 sequence: CAISESGGQQYGYTF. The CDR3, as DNA: TGTGCCATCAGTGAGTCGGGGGGGCAGCAGTATGGCTACACCTTC.